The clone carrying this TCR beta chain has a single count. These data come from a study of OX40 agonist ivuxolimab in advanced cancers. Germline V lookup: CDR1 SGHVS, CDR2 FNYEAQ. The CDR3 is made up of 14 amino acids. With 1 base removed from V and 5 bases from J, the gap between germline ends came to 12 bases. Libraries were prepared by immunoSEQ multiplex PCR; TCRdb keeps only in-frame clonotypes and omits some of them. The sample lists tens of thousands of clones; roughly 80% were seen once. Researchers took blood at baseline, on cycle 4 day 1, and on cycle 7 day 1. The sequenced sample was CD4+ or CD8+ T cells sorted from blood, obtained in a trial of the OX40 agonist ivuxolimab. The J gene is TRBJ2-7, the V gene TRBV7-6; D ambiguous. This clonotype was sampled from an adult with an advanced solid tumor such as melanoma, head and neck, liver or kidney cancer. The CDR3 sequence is CASSLGGRANEQYF. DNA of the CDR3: TGTGCCAGCAGCTTAGGTGGTCGGGCAAACGAGCAGTACTTC.